These T cell receptor beta chains were read from a single sample in a study of T cell changes during pregnancy in multiple sclerosis. Some clones are missing from TCRdb's copy, which holds only in-frame ones; the method was immunoSEQ multiplex PCR. The table has about 92,000 clones, roughly nine tenths seen once; the top ten hold about 1.5%. The sample in question was peripheral blood, obtained in the first trimester of pregnancy. The receptors originated from a female donor with multiple sclerosis, enrolled in a pregnancy study. Each CDR3 is given with its conserved first and last residue. A D gene is named only where the DNA matches it firmly. Clone size, where shown, is once, few, many, or a class for clones that have expanded.

>-|TRBJ2-1|TRBV19|TRBD1
CASSVQQGASYNEQFF
TGTGCCAGTAGTGTCCAACAGGGGGCGTCCTACAATGAGCAGTTCTTC
>-|TRBJ2-7|TRBV9|-
CASSPPRGAEQYF
TGTGCCAGCAGCCCCCCCAGGGGAGCCGAGCAGTACTTC
>-|TRBJ2-3|TRBV9|TRBD2
CASRRLAGGKDTQYF
TGTGCCAGCAGACGACTAGCGGGAGGTAAAGATACGCAGTATTTT
>-|TRBJ2-3|TRBV4-1|-
CASSQVFATDTQYF
TGCGCCAGCAGCCAAGTTTTCGCGACAGATACGCAGTATTTT
>once|TRBJ2-7|TRBV28|-
CASIHFYEQYF
TGTGCCAGCATTCATTTCTACGAGCAGTACTTC
>-|TRBJ1-5|TRBV30|-
CAWSAAGNQPQHF
TGTGCCTGGAGTGCGGCAGGGAATCAGCCCCAGCATTTT
>-|TRBJ2-4|TRBV14|TRBD2
CASSQFVSGSWGDIQYF
TGTGCCAGCAGCCAGTTTGTGAGCGGGAGCTGGGGAGACATTCAGTACTTC
>-|TRBJ2-7|TRBV7-8|-
CASSFGQSYEQYF
TGTGCCAGCAGCTTCGGACAGTCCTACGAGCAGTACTTC
>-|TRBJ2-1|TRBV7-9|TRBD1
CASSPIPGQGDEQFF
TGTGCCAGCAGTCCAATCCCGGGACAGGGTGATGAGCAGTTCTTC
>-|TRBJ2-2|TRBV4-1|TRBD2
CASSQPGAGGPVGELFF
TGCGCCAGCAGCCAACCCGGGGCGGGAGGGCCGGTCGGGGAGCTGTTTTTT
>-|TRBJ1-2|TRBV7-2|-
CASSLAGAGNGYTF
TGTGCCAGCAGCTTAGCGGGGGCAGGGAATGGCTACACCTTC
>-|TRBJ1-2|TRBV25-1|-
CASRGHGYTF
TGTGCCAGCAGGGGGCATGGCTACACCTTC
>-|TRBJ1-1|TRBV19|TRBD1
CASSKGGATEAFF
TGTGCCAGTAGCAAAGGGGGCGCTACTGAAGCTTTCTTT
>-|TRBJ1-1|TRBV7-9|TRBD1
CASRRQGRVNTEAFF
TGTGCCAGCCGAAGACAGGGACGAGTGAACACTGAAGCTTTCTTT
>-|TRBJ2-1|TRBV18|-
CASSTSSTYNEQFF
TGTGCCAGCTCAACCTCTAGCACCTACAATGAGCAGTTCTTC
>-|TRBJ2-3|TRBV5-1|-
CASSLRELGTDTQYF
TGCGCCAGCAGCTTGCGGGAGCTAGGGACAGATACGCAGTATTTT
>-|TRBJ2-4|TRBV2|TRBD2
CASGISGRRDIQYF
TGTGCCAGCGGGATCAGCGGGAGAAGGGACATTCAGTACTTC
>few|TRBJ1-1|TRBV5-4|TRBD1
CASSNEQGRNTEAFF
TGTGCCAGCAGCAACGAACAGGGGCGGAACACTGAAGCTTTCTTT
>-|TRBJ1-1|TRBV5-1|-
CASSQVGTEAFF
TGCGCCAGCAGTCAGGTTGGGACTGAAGCTTTCTTT
>-|TRBJ2-7|TRBV27|TRBD2
CASSFGLAGDEQYF
TGTGCCAGCAGTTTCGGACTAGCGGGAGACGAGCAGTACTTC
>-|TRBJ2-5|TRBV18|TRBD1
CASSPGQGLGETQYF
TGTGCCAGCTCCCCGGGACAGGGGTTAGGGGAGACCCAGTACTTC
>-|TRBJ1-2|TRBV28|-
CASTPGGADDYGYTF
TGTGCCAGCACCCCCGGGGGGGCAGACGACTATGGCTACACCTTC
>-|TRBJ2-3|TRBV6-4|-
CASSAPGEPDTQYF
TGTGCCAGCAGCGCCCCGGGGGAGCCAGATACGCAGTATTTT
>-|TRBJ2-7|TRBV7-2|-
CASSLAAGVSGYEQYF
TGTGCCAGCAGCTTAGCGGCAGGGGTATCGGGCTACGAGCAGTACTTC
>-|TRBJ2-6|TRBV28|-
CASSPWILTQSRANVLTF
TGTGCCAGCAGTCCTTGGATCTTGACACAAAGTCGGGCCAACGTCCTGACTTTC
>-|TRBJ2-7|TRBV5-1|TRBD2
CASSWAGTSGYEQYF
TGCGCCAGCAGCTGGGCCGGGACTAGCGGCTACGAGCAGTACTTC
>-|TRBJ2-1|TRBV18|TRBD1
CASSPGQGGYNEQFF
TGTGCCAGCTCACCGGGACAGGGAGGCTACAATGAGCAGTTCTTC
>-|TRBJ2-7|TRBV27|-
CASSFLTSSYEQYF
TGTGCCAGCAGTTTCTTGACTAGTTCCTACGAGCAGTACTTC
>-|TRBJ2-4|TRBV7-9|-
CASSFGVSGRDAKNIQYF
TGTGCCAGCAGCTTTGGGGTGTCGGGGCGGGATGCCAAAAACATTCAGTACTTC
>-|TRBJ1-1|TRBV7-9|TRBD1
CASSFRRGTGNTEAFF
TGTGCCAGCAGCTTCCGCAGGGGGACAGGGAACACTGAAGCTTTCTTT
>-|TRBJ2-7|TRBV28|TRBD1
CASSFSGTGVDEQYF
TGTGCCAGCAGTTTCTCCGGGACAGGGGTGGACGAGCAGTACTTC
>-|TRBJ2-3|TRBV29-1|TRBD2
CSVEGVAGIPPDTQYF
TGCAGCGTTGAAGGGGTAGCGGGAATACCTCCAGATACGCAGTATTTT
>-|TRBJ2-3|TRBV7-8|-
CASSSPLFVPDTDTQYF
TGTGCCAGCAGCTCCCCTTTATTCGTCCCAGACACAGATACGCAGTATTTT
>-|TRBJ2-7|TRBV11-3|TRBD1
CASSSDGTGSYEQYF
TGTGCCAGCAGCTCCGACGGGACAGGCTCCTACGAGCAGTACTTC
>-|TRBJ2-7|TRBV5-1|TRBD2
CASSRFGEREGIYEQYF
TGCGCCAGCAGCCGATTTGGGGAGCGGGAGGGCATTTACGAGCAGTACTTC
>-|TRBJ1-1|TRBV29-1|-
CSVFSGGLGPEAFF
TGCAGCGTTTTTTCGGGGGGTTTAGGTCCTGAAGCTTTCTTT
>-|TRBJ1-1|TRBV7-9|-
CASSLYTGMGLETEAFF
TGTGCCAGCAGCTTGTACACAGGGATGGGTCTGGAGACTGAAGCTTTCTTT
>-|TRBJ1-1|TRBV19|-
CASSKRRGADTEAFF
TGTGCCAGTAGTAAACGGAGGGGCGCGGACACTGAAGCTTTCTTT
>-|TRBJ1-1|TRBV7-3|-
CASSPYLFTEAFF
TGTGCCAGCAGCCCGTATCTCTTCACTGAAGCTTTCTTT
>few|TRBJ1-5|TRBV4-1|-
CASSQAGTNQPQHF
TGCGCCAGCAGCCAAGCTGGCACAAATCAGCCCCAGCATTTT
>-|TRBJ1-5|TRBV5-1|-
CASSFDLPGEQPQHF
TGCGCCAGCAGCTTCGACTTGCCAGGGGAGCAGCCCCAGCATTTT
>-|TRBJ2-5|TRBV5-4|TRBD2
CASSLRGGETQYF
TGTGCCAGCAGCTTGCGGGGGGGGGAGACCCAGTACTTC
>-|TRBJ2-7|TRBV27|TRBD1
CASSLGRGFYEQYF
TGTGCCAGCAGTTTAGGCAGGGGGTTCTACGAGCAGTACTTC
>-|TRBJ2-1|TRBV4-2|TRBD2
CASSQQREREGEQFF
TGTGCCAGCAGCCAACAGCGGGAGCGGGAAGGTGAGCAGTTCTTC